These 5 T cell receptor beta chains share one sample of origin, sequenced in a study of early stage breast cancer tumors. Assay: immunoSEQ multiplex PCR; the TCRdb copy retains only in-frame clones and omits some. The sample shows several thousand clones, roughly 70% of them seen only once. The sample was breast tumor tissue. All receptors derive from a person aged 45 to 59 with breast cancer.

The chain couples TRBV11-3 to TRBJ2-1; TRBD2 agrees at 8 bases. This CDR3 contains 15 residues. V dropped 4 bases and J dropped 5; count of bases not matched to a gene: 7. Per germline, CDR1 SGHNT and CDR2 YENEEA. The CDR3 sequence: CASSSESGGNNEQFF. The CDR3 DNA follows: TGTGCCAGCAGCTCAGAGAGCGGGGGAAACAATGAGCAGTTCTTC.

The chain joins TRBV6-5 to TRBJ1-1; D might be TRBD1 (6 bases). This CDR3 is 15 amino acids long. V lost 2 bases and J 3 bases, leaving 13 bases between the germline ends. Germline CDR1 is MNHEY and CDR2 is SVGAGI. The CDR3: CASSYGGATDTEAFF. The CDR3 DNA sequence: TGTGCCAGCAGTTACGGGGGCGCGACGGACACTGAAGCTTTCTTT.

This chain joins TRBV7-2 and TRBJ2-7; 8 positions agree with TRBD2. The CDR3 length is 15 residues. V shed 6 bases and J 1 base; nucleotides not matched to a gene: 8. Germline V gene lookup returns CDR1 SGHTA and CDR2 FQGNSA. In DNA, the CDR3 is TGTGCCAGCAGTGACACCGGGACTAGATCCTACGAGCAGTACTTC. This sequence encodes CASSDTGTRSYEQYF.

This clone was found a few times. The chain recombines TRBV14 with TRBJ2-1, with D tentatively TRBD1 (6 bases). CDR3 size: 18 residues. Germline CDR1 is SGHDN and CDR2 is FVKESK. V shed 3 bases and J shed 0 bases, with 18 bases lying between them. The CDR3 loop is CASSHYSLTGSSYNEQFF. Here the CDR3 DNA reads TGTGCCAGCAGCCACTACTCCCTAACAGGGAGCTCCTACAATGAGCAGTTCTTC. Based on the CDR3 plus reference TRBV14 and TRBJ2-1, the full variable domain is EAGVTQFPSHSVIEKGQTVTLRCDPISGHDNLYWYRRVMGKEIKFLLHFVKESKQDESGMPNNRFLAERTGGTYSTLKVQPAELEDSGVYFCASSHYSLTGSSYNEQFFGPGTRLTVL.

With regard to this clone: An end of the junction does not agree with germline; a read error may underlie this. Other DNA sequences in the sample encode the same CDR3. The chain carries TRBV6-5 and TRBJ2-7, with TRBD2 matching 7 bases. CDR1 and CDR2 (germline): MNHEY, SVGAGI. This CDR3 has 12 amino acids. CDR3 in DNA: TGTACCAGCCGCGAGGTGGGGGGGGAGCAGTACTTC. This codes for CTSREVGGEQYF.